The 12 T cell receptor beta chains in this list originate from one sample, sequenced in a study of cytomegalovirus exposure and HLA in healthy donors. The primer mix had 60 Vbeta and 13 Jbeta primers. TCRdb keeps only in-frame clones here, not all; method: immunoSEQ multiplex PCR. The table records roughly 150,000 clones, around 75% of them present only once. The sequencing sample was made of PBMCs. Receptors originate from a male donor in good health and CMV-seronegative.

The genes are TRBV19 and TRBJ2-5, with a tentative D call TRBD2 (6 bases). This CDR3 has 14 residues. Germline V gives CDR1 LNHDA, CDR2 SQIVND (reference sequence). Deletions cut 3 bases from V and 1 base from J, with 9 bases between. DNA of the CDR3: TGTGCCAGTAGTATCCGGGGGATCCAAGAGACCCAGTACTTC. It yields the protein CASSIRGIQETQYF.

V gene TRBV4-3 combines with J gene TRBJ2-3; D may be TRBD2 (6 bases). The CDR3 runs to 13 residues. Germline V gene lookup returns CDR1 LGHNA and CDR2 YSLEER. The V end was cut by 0 bases, the J end by 7 bases, with 8 bases between. The CDR3 bases are TGCGCCAGCAGCCAAGACCTAGCGAATACGCAGTATTTT. Protein product: CASSQDLANTQYF.

This clone was observed a single time. This chain uses TRBV2 with TRBJ2-3; 8 nucleotides align to TRBD2. Per the germline V gene, CDR1 is SNHLY and CDR2 is FYNNEI. The CDR3 spans 13 residues. The trim removed 7 bases at V and 4 bases at J, leaving 4 bases unmatched. The CDR3 reads CASKAGVADTQYF. The CDR3, as DNA: TGTGCCAGCAAAGCGGGAGTGGCAGATACGCAGTATTTT. The full variable domain, its missing parts supplied by reference TRBV2 and TRBJ2-3, is EPEVTQTPSHQVTQMGQEVILRCVPISNHLYFYWYRQILGQKVEFLVSFYNNEISEKSEIFDDQFSVERPDGSNFTLKIRSTKLEDSAMYFCASKAGVADTQYFGPGTRLTVL.

This clone was counted a few times. J is TRBJ2-3 and V is TRBV7-2, with 7 bases identical to TRBD2. The CDR3 is 16 amino acids. Germline CDR1 reads SGHTA; CDR2 reads FQGNSA. Losses at the gene ends were 2 bases for V and 6 bases for J; bases not matched to a gene: 11. The CDR3 DNA reads TGTGCCAGCAGCTTAAGTGGGCGGGAGTCGGGGGATACGCAGTATTTT. This sequence encodes CASSLSGRESGDTQYF.

The V and J genes are TRBV7-9 and TRBJ2-1; possibly TRBD1 for D (7 bases). CDR3 length: 14 amino acids. Germline values: CDR1 SEHNR, CDR2 FQNEAQ (reference sequence). The V and J ends lost 8 bases and 2 bases respectively, with 13 bases between them. The CDR3 nucleotides read TGTGCCAGCGGGTCAGGGGGGACCTACAATGAGCAGTTCTTC. Amino acids: CASGSGGTYNEQFF.

The chain is built from TRBV15 and TRBJ2-5; 7 nucleotides match TRBD1. CDR1 and CDR2 (germline): LNHNV, YYDKDF (reference sequence). Trimming took 5 bases from V and 7 from J; bases not matched to a gene: 7. The CDR3 loop spans 13 amino acids. The CDR3 region has the DNA TGTGCCACCAGCCCTATGCCAGGGGGGACCCAGTACTTC. Protein product: CATSPMPGGTQYF.

The rearrangement joins TRBV6-6 to TRBJ1-1; the match to TRBD1 covers 9 bases. Trimming took 2 bases from V and 7 from J; bases not matched to a gene: 8. The CDR3 has 15 residues. Germline CDR1 and CDR2: MNHNY and SVGAGI (reference sequence). The CDR3 protein is CASSYADRGWSEAFF. Written as DNA, the CDR3 is TGTGCCAGCAGTTACGCGGACAGGGGTTGGAGTGAAGCTTTCTTT.

The table lists this clone with a count of one. The chain combines TRBV5-6 with TRBJ1-2, with 7 bases identical to TRBD1. The junction had 1 base not matched to a gene; V was cut back by 0 bases and J by 2 bases. Germline V gene sequence: CDR1 SGHDT, CDR2 YYEEEE. This CDR3 spans 14 amino acids. The CDR3 nucleotides read TGTGCCAGCAGCTTGGGGGACAGCAACTATGGCTACACCTTC. Amino acid sequence: CASSLGDSNYGYTF.

The rearrangement links TRBV27 to TRBJ2-7; D is possibly TRBD1 (6 bases). The CDR3 contains 13 residues. CDR1 is MNHEY, CDR2 SMNVEV, per germline (reference sequence). V shed 5 bases and J shed 3 bases, with 11 bases lying between them. In nucleotides, the CDR3 is TGTGCCAGCAGTCGGCAGGGGCTCTACGAGCAGTACTTC. Translating it yields CASSRQGLYEQYF.

The V call is TRBV19, the J call TRBJ2-1; TRBD2 might be the D (6 bases). The V gene lost 5 bases and the J gene lost 4 bases, with 15 bases spanning the gap. This CDR3 has 15 amino acids. Germline V gene sequence: CDR1 LNHDA, CDR2 SQIVND (reference sequence). The CDR3 DNA sequence: TGTGCCAGTAGTCCGGTGGGCGGAGGGTACAATGAGCAGTTCTTC. Its protein is CASSPVGGGYNEQFF.

There are a few counts of this clone. V gene TRBV5-6 combines with J gene TRBJ2-1, with D unclear. There are 11 residues in the CDR3. Germline values: CDR1 SGHDT, CDR2 YYEEEE. Trimming stripped 2 bases from V and 8 bases from J, with 5 bases between. CDR3 bases: TGTGCCAGCAGCTTCCGTTATGAGCAGTTCTTC. Translated, it gives CASSFRYEQFF.

In this sample, this clone turned up once. The J gene is TRBJ2-3, the V gene TRBV4-2; TRBD2 matches 9 bases. The CDR3 totals 15 residues. Per the germline V gene, CDR1 is LGHNA and CDR2 is YNFKEQ. V was clipped by 0 bases and J by 5 bases; unmatched bases: 3. The CDR3 coding sequence is TGTGCCAGCAGCCAAGATAGCGGGGGTCAAGATACGCAGTATTTT. Amino acids: CASSQDSGGQDTQYF.